This T cell receptor beta chain was retrieved from a study of regulatory T cells in long-lasting Graves disease. Study-level findings and limits: Thyroid tissue went unstudied; only peripheral blood was examined. With 2,500 to 3,000 shared public clonotypes, persistent patients exceeded new patients, who shared roughly 920.

Note on this clonotype: Its antigen is undetermined.

Specified time point: newly diagnosed GD, antithyroid drugs for less than 3 months. The TCR library was made from RNA that had been extracted from PBMCs in TRIzol. Arm-PCR of CDR3 regions with iRepertoire HTBI primers generated TCR beta libraries. TCRdb processed the multiplex PCR reads anew with MiXCR; each CDR3 protein has one entry. The repertoire includes approximately 490,000 distinct CDR3 sequences, 16% of them detected once, and 12% sits in the top ten. The same data also went into a second study, on T cells in Graves' hyperthyroidism and ophthalmopathy.

The source material was peripheral blood mononuclear cells (PBMCs), sampled at new diagnosis, from a patient treated with antithyroid drugs. The TCR originated in a man between 35 and 55 years old with Graves disease.

Written as DNA, the CDR3 is TGCAGTGCTACTGGACAGGGGGGAGGTCAGCCCCAGCATTTT. It codes for CSATGQGGGQPQHF. The chain links TRBV20-1 to TRBJ1-5; 10 nucleotides align to TRBD1. Trimming cost V 4 bases and J 6 bases; bases outside gene matches: 6. Germline V gene data show CDR1 as DFQATT and CDR2 as SNEGSKA (reference sequence). The CDR3 has 14 amino acids.